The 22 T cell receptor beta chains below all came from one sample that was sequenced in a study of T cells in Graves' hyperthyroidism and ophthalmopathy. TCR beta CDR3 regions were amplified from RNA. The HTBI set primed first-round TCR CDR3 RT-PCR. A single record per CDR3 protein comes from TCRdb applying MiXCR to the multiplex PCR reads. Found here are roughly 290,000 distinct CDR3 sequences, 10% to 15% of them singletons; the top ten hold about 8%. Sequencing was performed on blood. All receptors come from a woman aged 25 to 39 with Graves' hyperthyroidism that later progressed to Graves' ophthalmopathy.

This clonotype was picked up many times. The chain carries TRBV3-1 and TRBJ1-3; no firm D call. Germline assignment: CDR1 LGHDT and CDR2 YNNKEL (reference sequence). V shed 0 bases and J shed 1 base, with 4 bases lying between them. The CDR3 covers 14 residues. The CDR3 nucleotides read TGTGCCAGCAGCCAAGATCTTTCTGGAAACACCATATATTTT. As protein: CASSQDLSGNTIYF.

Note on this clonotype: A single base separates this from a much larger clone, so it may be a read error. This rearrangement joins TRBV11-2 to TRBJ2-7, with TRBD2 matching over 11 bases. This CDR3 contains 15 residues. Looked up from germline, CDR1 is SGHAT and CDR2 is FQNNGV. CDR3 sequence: CASSLLAGGDYGQYF. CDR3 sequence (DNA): TGTGCCAGCAGCTTACTAGCGGGAGGAGACTACGGGCAGTACTTC.

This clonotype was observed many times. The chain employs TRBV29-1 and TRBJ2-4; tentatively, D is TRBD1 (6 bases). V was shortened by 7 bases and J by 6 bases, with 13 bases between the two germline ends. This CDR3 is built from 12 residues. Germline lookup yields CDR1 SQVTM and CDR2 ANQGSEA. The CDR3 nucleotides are TGCAGCGGCCTAGGACAGCTAAACATTCAGTACTTC. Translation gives CSGLGQLNIQYF.

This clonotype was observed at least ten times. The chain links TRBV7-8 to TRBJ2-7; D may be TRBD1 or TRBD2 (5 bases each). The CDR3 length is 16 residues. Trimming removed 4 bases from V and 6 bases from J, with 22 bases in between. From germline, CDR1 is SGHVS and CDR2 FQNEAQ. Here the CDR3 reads CASSSFGTPEDLEQYF. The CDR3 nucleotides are TGTGCCAGCAGCTCATTCGGGACGCCCGAGGATCTCGAGCAGTACTTC.

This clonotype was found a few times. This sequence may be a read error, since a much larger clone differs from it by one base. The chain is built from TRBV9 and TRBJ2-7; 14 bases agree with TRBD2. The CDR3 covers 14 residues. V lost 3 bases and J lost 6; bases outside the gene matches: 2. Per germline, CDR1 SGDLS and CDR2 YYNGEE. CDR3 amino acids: CASSAGLAGVEQYF. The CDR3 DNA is TGTGCCAGCAGCGCGGGACTAGCGGGAGTCGAGCAGTACTTC.

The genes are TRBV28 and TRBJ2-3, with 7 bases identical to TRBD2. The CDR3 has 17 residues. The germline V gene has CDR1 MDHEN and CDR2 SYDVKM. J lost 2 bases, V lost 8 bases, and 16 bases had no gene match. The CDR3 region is CASDRWGGGGPTDTQYF. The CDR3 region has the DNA TGTGCCAGCGATCGTTGGGGGGGGGGAGGGCCCACAGATACGCAGTATTTT.

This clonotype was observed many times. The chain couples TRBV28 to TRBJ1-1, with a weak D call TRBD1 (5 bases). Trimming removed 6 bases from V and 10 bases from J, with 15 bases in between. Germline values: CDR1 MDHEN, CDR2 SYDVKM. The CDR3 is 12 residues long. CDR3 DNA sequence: TGTGCCAGCAGATCCACCAACAGGAGAGCTTTCTTT. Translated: CASRSTNRRAFF.

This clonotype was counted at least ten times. The CDR3 is CASTSDRGTSYNEQFF. DNA of the CDR3: TGTGCCAGCACCTCCGACAGGGGAACTTCCTACAATGAGCAGTTCTTC. The rearrangement links TRBV6-2 or TRBV6-3 to TRBJ2-1, with 8 nucleotides matching TRBD1. The ends lost 7 bases at V and 1 base at J; junction bases unmatched: 9. Germline V CDR1 and CDR2: MNHEY, SVGEGT. CDR3 size: 16 residues.

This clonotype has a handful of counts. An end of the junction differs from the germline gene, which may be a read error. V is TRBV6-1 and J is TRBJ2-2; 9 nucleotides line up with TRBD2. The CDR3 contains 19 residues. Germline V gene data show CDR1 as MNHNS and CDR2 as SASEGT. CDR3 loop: CASSSLRGSGRENAGELFF. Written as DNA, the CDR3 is TGTGCCAGCAGCTCCCTGAGGGGTAGCGGGAGAGAGAACGCCGGGGAGCTGTTTTTT.

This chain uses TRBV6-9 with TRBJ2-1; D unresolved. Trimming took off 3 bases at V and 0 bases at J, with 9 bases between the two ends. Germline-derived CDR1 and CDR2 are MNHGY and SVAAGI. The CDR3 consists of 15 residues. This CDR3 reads CASSYKTPSYNEQFF. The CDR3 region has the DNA TGTGCCAGCAGTTACAAGACACCCTCCTACAATGAGCAGTTCTTC.

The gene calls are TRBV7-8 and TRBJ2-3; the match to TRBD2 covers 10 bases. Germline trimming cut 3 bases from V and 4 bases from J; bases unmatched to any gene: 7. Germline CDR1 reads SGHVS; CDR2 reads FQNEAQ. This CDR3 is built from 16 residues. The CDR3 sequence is CASSFNSGGISDTQYF. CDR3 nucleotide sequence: TGTGCCAGCAGCTTTAATAGCGGGGGGATTTCAGATACGCAGTATTTT.

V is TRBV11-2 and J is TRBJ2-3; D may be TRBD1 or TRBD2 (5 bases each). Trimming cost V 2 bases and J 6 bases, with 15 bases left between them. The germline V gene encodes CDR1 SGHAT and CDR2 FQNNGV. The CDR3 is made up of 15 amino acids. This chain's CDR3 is CASSLWAGAEDTQYF. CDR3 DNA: TGTGCCAGCAGCTTATGGGCCGGGGCGGAGGATACGCAGTATTTT.

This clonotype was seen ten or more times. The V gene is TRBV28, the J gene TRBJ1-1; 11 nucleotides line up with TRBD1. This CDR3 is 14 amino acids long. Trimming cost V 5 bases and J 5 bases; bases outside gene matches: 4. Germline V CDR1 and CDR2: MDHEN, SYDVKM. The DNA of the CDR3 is TGTGCCAGCAGTCCCGGGACAGGGGGGACTGAAGCTTTCTTT. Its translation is CASSPGTGGTEAFF.

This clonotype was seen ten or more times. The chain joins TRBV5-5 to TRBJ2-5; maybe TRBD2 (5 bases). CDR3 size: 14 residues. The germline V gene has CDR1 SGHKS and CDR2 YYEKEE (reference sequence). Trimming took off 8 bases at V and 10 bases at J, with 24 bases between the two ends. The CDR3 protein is CASAARTGVLDQYF. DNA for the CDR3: TGTGCCAGTGCCGCCCGGACTGGGGTTTTAGACCAGTACTTC.

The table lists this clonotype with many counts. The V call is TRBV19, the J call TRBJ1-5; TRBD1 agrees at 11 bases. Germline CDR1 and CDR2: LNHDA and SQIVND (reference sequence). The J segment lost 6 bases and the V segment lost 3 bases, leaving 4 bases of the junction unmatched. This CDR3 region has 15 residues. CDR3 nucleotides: TGTGCCAGTAGTATTTTGGACAGGGGGCCTCAGCCCCAGCATTTT. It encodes CASSILDRGPQPQHF. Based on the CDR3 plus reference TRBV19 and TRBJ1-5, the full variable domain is DGGITQSPKYLFRKEGQNVTLSCEQNLNHDAMYWYRQDPGQGLRLIYYSQIVNDFQKGDIAEGYSVSREKKESFPLTVTSAQKNPTAFYLCASSILDRGPQPQHFGDGTRLSIL.

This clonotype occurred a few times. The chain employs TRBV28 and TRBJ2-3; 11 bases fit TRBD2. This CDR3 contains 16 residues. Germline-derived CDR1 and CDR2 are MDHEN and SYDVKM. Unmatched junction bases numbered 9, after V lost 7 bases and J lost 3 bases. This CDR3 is CASTLAGGFSTDTQYF. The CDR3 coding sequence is TGTGCCAGCACTCTAGCGGGAGGTTTTAGTACAGATACGCAGTATTTT.

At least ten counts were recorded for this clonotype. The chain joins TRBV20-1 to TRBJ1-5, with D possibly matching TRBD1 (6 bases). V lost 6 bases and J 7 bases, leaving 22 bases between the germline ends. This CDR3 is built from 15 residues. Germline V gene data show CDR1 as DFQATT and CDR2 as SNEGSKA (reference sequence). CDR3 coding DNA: TGCAGTGCCTGCCTAGGAGGGGGGTTTGGACAGCCCCAGCATTTT. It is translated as CSACLGGGFGQPQHF.

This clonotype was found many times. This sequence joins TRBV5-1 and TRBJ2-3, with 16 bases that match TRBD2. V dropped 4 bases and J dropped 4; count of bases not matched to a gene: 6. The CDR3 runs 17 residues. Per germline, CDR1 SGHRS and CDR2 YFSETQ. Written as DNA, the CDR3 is TGCGCCAGCAGCCAGGGGACTAGCGGGAGGGCCGCAGATACGCAGTATTTT. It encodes CASSQGTSGRAADTQYF. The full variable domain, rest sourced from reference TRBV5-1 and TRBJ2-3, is KAGVTQTPRYLIKTRGQQVTLSCSPISGHRSVSWYQQTPGQGLQFLFEYFSETQRNKGNFPGRFSGRQFSNSRSEMNVSTLELGDSALYLCASSQGTSGRAADTQYFGPGTRLTVL.

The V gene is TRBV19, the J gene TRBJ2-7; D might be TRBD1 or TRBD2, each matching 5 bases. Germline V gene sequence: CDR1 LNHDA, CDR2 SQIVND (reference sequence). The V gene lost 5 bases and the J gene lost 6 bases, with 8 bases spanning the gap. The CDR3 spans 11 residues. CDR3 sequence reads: CASSPGTEQYF. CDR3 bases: TGTGCCAGTAGTCCAGGGACCGAGCAGTACTTC.

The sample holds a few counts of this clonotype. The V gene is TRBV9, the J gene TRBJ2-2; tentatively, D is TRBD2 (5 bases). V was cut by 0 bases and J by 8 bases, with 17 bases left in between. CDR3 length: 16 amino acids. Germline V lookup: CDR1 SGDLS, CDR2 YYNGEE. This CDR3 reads CASSVVSLAVAGELFF. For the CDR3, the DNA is TGTGCCAGCAGCGTAGTTTCCCTAGCAGTCGCGGGGGAGCTGTTTTTT.

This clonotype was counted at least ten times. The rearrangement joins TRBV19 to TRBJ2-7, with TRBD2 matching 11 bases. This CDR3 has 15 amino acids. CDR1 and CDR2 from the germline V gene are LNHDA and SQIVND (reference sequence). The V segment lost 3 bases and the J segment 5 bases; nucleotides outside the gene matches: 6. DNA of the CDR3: TGTGCCAGTAGTATGCTAGCGGGAGGCTCAGACGAGCAGTACTTC. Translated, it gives CASSMLAGGSDEQYF.

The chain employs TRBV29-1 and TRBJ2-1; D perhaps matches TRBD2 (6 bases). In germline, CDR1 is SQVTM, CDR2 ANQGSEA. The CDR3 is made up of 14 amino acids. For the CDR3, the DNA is TGCAGTGCTATTGGGGGGAGCTCCTACAATGAGCAGTTCTTC. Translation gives CSAIGGSSYNEQFF.